A single T cell receptor (beta chain) is shown here with its context. Germline-derived CDR1 and CDR2 are SGHAT and FQNNGV. This CDR3 spans 14 amino acids. The V gene end was trimmed by 4 bases and the J gene end by 6 bases; junction bases not matched to a gene: 6. This specimen comes from a study of CD8+ T cells in alopecia areata. RNA, once extracted, was reverse transcribed into cDNA for use as the sequencing template. Some clones are missing from TCRdb's copy, which holds only in-frame ones; the method was immunoSEQ multiplex PCR. The sample contains approximately 89,000 clones, 35% to 50% of which appear only once.

The V call is TRBV11-2, the J call TRBJ1-2, with 9 bases lining up with TRBD1. The sequence was obtained from a human donor with alopecia areata. Sequencing was carried out using CD4+ T cells sorted from blood. CDR3 nucleotide sequence: TGTGCCAGCAGCTCTTCCGGGACAGGGAATGGCTACACCTTC. Protein sequence: CASSSSGTGNGYTF.